The present T cell receptor (beta chain) was sequenced within a study of CD8 T cells in ankylosing spondylitis. V lost 2 bases to trimming and J lost 0 bases, with 8 bases between them. There are 14 residues in the CDR3. With molecular barcodes, quantitative 5'-RACE was used to make the TCR beta libraries. TCRdb reanalysed the 5' RACE reads using MiXCR and keeps one entry per CDR3 protein. Among roughly 150,000 distinct CDR3 sequences listed, about 32% were seen once. This TCR came from a male donor with ankylosing spondylitis. The chain employs TRBV12-3 or TRBV12-4 and TRBJ2-7; D perhaps matches TRBD1 (6 bases). Source material: synovial fluid, either unsorted or a sorted T cell fraction (not recorded which). The CDR3 bases are TGTGCCAGCAGTTTAAGGGGGTTCTCCTACGAGCAGTACTTC. This gives the protein CASSLRGFSYEQYF.